The 20 T cell receptor beta chains listed next were all sequenced from one sample in a study of PD-1 blockade in classical Hodgkin lymphoma. Measured with immunoSEQ multiplex PCR; TCRdb has only the in-frame clones, and not every one. The table records about 50,000 clones, around 76% of them present only once. The sample's time point: cycle 4 day 1 (C4D1), after 5 to 7 weeks of nivolumab. Brentuximab vedotin exposure varied, and every patient relapsed after autologous stem cell transplantation. The sequencing here drew on peripheral blood mononuclear cells (PBMCs), taken before the fourth cycle of nivolumab. These receptor sequences come from a human donor with classical Hodgkin lymphoma.

The CDR3 nucleotides are TGTGCCAGCAGCTTGGGGACAACAAATCAGCCCCAGCATTTT. It yields the protein CASSLGTTNQPQHF. The V call is TRBV5-4, the J call TRBJ1-5; D might be TRBD1 (5 bases). The CDR3 runs 14 residues. V was cut by 0 bases and J by 4 bases, with 8 bases left in between. The germline gives CDR1 SGHNT, CDR2 YYREEE (reference sequence).

V usage is TRBV18 and J usage is TRBJ2-5, with 7 bases identical to TRBD2. Germline lookup yields CDR1 KGHSH and CDR2 LQKENI. This CDR3 has 16 residues. J lost 4 bases, V lost 2 bases, and 10 bases had no gene match. CDR3: CASSPGAGSRPETQYF. CDR3 DNA: TGTGCCAGCTCACCAGGAGCGGGGAGCCGCCCAGAGACCCAGTACTTC.

The chain joins TRBV4-1 to TRBJ2-7, with 10 bases that match TRBD2. V lost 3 bases to trimming and J lost 3 bases; unmatched junction nucleotides: 8. Germline CDR1 is MGHRA and CDR2 is YSYEKL. The CDR3 is 16 amino acids. The CDR3 region is CASSQPSSGSLYEQYF. The CDR3 region has the DNA TGCGCCAGCAGCCAGCCGTCTAGCGGGAGCCTCTACGAGCAGTACTTC.

The rearrangement joins TRBV19 to TRBJ2-1; D is perhaps TRBD1 (6 bases). Germline assignment: CDR1 LNHDA and CDR2 SQIVND (reference sequence). The CDR3 runs 13 residues. Trimming left V 4 bases short and J 9 bases short, with 13 bases between. The CDR3: CASSTQGRTEQFF. CDR3 nucleotide sequence: TGTGCCAGTAGTACCCAGGGGCGGACTGAGCAGTTCTTC.

The V and J genes are TRBV6-1 and TRBJ2-7; D might be TRBD1 (5 bases). Trimming removed 3 bases from V and 5 bases from J, with 8 bases in between. The CDR3 contains 12 residues. CDR1 and CDR2 from the germline V gene are MNHNS and SASEGT. CDR3 region: CASSDLTDEQYF. The CDR3 DNA reads as TGTGCCAGCAGTGACTTGACAGACGAGCAGTACTTC.

The chain joins TRBV9 to TRBJ2-3; D not certain. V was trimmed by 4 bases and J by 4 bases, leaving 16 bases between them. This CDR3 spans 15 amino acids. The germline gives CDR1 SGDLS, CDR2 YYNGEE. CDR3 protein: CASSPSGSRADTQYF. The CDR3 coding sequence is TGTGCCAGCAGCCCGAGTGGCAGCCGGGCAGATACGCAGTATTTT.

The chain employs TRBV11-2 and TRBJ2-1; D not resolved. The CDR3 runs to 14 residues. Germline loops: CDR1 SGHAT, CDR2 FQNNGV. V lost 1 base and J 6 bases, leaving 10 bases between the germline ends. This CDR3 is CASSLGRSVNEQFF. CDR3 nucleotide sequence: TGTGCCAGCAGCTTAGGGAGATCGGTCAATGAGCAGTTCTTC.

The chain employs TRBV5-1 and TRBJ2-7, with 11 bases lining up with TRBD2. Germline CDR1 is SGHRS and CDR2 is YFSETQ. This CDR3 region has 17 residues. Germline trimming cut 1 base from V and 0 bases from J; bases unmatched to any gene: 6. Here the CDR3 DNA reads TGCGCCAGCAGCTTGAGGGTAGCGGGAGGGCGCTCCTACGAGCAGTACTTC. Translating gives CASSLRVAGGRSYEQYF. The full variable domain, completed using reference TRBV5-1 and TRBJ2-7, is KAGVTQTPRYLIKTRGQQVTLSCSPISGHRSVSWYQQTPGQGLQFLFEYFSETQRNKGNFPGRFSGRQFSNSRSEMNVSTLELGDSALYLCASSLRVAGGRSYEQYFGPGTRLTVT.

This sequence joins TRBV28 and TRBJ2-5; no reliable D call. Germline values: CDR1 MDHEN, CDR2 SYDVKM. The CDR3 contains 11 residues. V lost 4 bases to trimming and J lost 4 bases, with 4 bases between them. CDR3 protein: CASSWAETQYF. In DNA, the CDR3 is TGTGCCAGCAGTTGGGCAGAGACCCAGTACTTC.

The V gene is TRBV7-9, the J gene TRBJ2-1; D is unresolved. The germline V and J ends were trimmed by 1 base and 0 bases, with 7 bases remaining between them. The CDR3 spans 15 residues. Per germline, CDR1 SEHNR and CDR2 FQNEAQ (reference sequence). The CDR3 protein is CASSLGDSSYNEQFF. CDR3 DNA sequence: TGTGCCAGCAGCTTAGGGGATAGCTCCTACAATGAGCAGTTCTTC.

The chain uses TRBV10-2 and TRBJ2-7; D may be TRBD1 or TRBD2 (5 bases each). The germline gives CDR1 WSHSY, CDR2 SAAADI. This CDR3 spans 11 amino acids. V shed 11 bases and J shed 6 bases, with 14 bases lying between them. CDR3 bases: TGCGCCGCCGACGGTGGGGGCGAGCAGTACTTC. Protein sequence: CAADGGGEQYF.

The chain couples TRBV18 to TRBJ2-1; 11 nucleotides line up with TRBD1. Trimming took 4 bases from V and 3 from J; bases not matched to a gene: 17. CDR3 length: 20 amino acids. Germline V lookup: CDR1 KGHSH, CDR2 LQKENI. CDR3 amino acids: CASSLIRDRGLSGVYNEQFF. The CDR3, as DNA: TGTGCCAGCTCACTTATCCGGGACAGGGGGTTAAGCGGGGTCTACAATGAGCAGTTCTTC.

The chain joins TRBV5-1 to TRBJ1-2, with 9 bases aligning to TRBD1. Germline trimming cut 3 bases from V and 4 bases from J; bases unmatched to any gene: 4. Germline CDR1 and CDR2: SGHRS and YFSETQ. This CDR3 region has 14 residues. In DNA, the CDR3 is TGCGCCAGCAGCTCTACAGGGGGCGGCTATGGCTACACCTTC. Protein product: CASSSTGGGYGYTF.

In its sample, this clone was seen a few times. Other nucleotide sequences in the sample specify the same CDR3. The V and J genes are TRBV28 and TRBJ1-5; 8 nucleotides line up with TRBD1. CDR1 and CDR2 from the germline V gene are MDHEN and SYDVKM. The CDR3 sequence is 14 residues long. V was clipped by 5 bases and J by 7 bases; unmatched bases: 7. The CDR3 sequence: CASSTGTGVQPQHF. CDR3 nucleotides: TGTGCCAGCAGTACCGGGACAGGCGTCCAGCCCCAGCATTTT.

The V call is TRBV7-9, the J call TRBJ2-1; TRBD2 matches 7 bases. V trimming: 5 bases; J trimming: 0 bases; junction bases outside the gene matches: 7. Germline loops: CDR1 SEHNR, CDR2 FQNEAQ (reference sequence). The CDR3 consists of 16 residues. CDR3 DNA: TGTGCCAGCAGCCCCCAAGCGGGAAGCTCCTACAATGAGCAGTTCTTC. Encoded protein: CASSPQAGSSYNEQFF. Combining the CDR3 with reference TRBV7-9 and TRBJ2-1 gives the whole variable domain DTGVSQNPRHKITKRGQNVTFRCDPISEHNRLYWYRQTLGQGPEFLTYFQNEAQLEKSRLLSDRFSAERPKGSFSTLEIQRTEQGDSAMYLCASSPQAGSSYNEQFFGPGTRLTVL.

The V and J genes are TRBV10-2 and TRBJ2-1, with TRBD2 matching 9 bases. J gave up 5 bases and V 8 bases, and 13 bases lay outside the gene matches. The length of the CDR3 is 16 residues. The germline CDR1 and CDR2 sequences are WSHSY and SAAADI. The CDR3 bases are TGCGCCAGCTTCCCTCTGCTAGCGGGAATTAACAATGAGCAGTTCTTC. Translating gives CASFPLLAGINNEQFF.

The CDR3 sequence: CASSYSMLVTETQYF. CDR3 DNA sequence: TGTGCCAGCAGTTACTCGATGCTGGTCACGGAGACCCAGTACTTC. J is TRBJ2-5 and V is TRBV6-5; D not certain. CDR1 MNHEY and CDR2 SVGAGI come from the germline V gene. This CDR3 has 15 amino acids. Trimming shortened V by 0 bases and J by 5 bases, and 13 bases separated the two germline ends.

J is TRBJ2-7 and V is TRBV5-4; D uncertain. Trimming shortened V by 2 bases and J by 3 bases, and 9 bases separated the two germline ends. CDR1 is SGHNT and CDR2 is YYREEE in the germline V gene (reference sequence). This CDR3 has 13 residues. The CDR3 bases are TGTGCCAGCAGCTTTGGGGAACGCTACGAGCAGTACTTC. It translates to CASSFGERYEQYF.

The J gene is TRBJ2-1, the V gene TRBV7-8; TRBD2 agrees at 9 bases. CDR1 and CDR2 from the germline V gene are SGHVS and FQNEAQ. Trimming took 0 bases from V and 8 from J; bases not matched to a gene: 5. This CDR3 is built from 15 residues. The CDR3 DNA reads TGTGCCAGCAGCTTAGCTAGCGGGAGTATGCATGAGCAGTTCTTC. The encoded protein is CASSLASGSMHEQFF.

The rearrangement uses TRBV6-5 and TRBJ2-7; 7 bases map to TRBD1. The CDR3 extends over 15 amino acids. Unmatched junction bases numbered 7, after V lost 0 bases and J lost 5 bases. Germline CDR1 MNHEY, CDR2 SVGAGI. The CDR3 region has the DNA TGTGCCAGCAGTTACTCAGAGGGACAGTTCGACGAGCAGTACTTC. Translation: CASSYSEGQFDEQYF.